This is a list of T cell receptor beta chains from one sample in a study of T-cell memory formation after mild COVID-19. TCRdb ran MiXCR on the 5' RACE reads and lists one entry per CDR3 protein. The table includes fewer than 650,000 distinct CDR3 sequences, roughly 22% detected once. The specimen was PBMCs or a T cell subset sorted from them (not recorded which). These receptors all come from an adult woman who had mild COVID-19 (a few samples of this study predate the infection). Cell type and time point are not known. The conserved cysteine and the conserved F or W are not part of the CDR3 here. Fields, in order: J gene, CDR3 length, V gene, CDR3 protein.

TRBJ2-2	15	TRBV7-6	ASSLGRWGTNTGELF
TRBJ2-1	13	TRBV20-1	SAPEAVDRRYEQF
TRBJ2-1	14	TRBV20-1	SAREGIRFRGDEQF
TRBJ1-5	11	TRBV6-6	ASSKQSNQPQH
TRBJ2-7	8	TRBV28	ASSWGQEY
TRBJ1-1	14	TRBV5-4	ASSGGAGGGRTEAF
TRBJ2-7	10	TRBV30	AWSTIGYEQY
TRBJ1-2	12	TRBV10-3	AISESSRGYGYT
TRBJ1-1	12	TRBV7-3	ASSLGGWDTEAF
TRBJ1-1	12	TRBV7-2	ASSFGQGRTEAF
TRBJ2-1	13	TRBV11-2	ASSRTSGIFNEQF
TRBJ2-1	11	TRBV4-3	ASSQDRGVEQF
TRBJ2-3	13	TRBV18	ASSPKRGDTDTQY
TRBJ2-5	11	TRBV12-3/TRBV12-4	ASSYGVGQTQY
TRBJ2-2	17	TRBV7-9	ASSLLRLLAGSNTGELF
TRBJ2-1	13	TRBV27	ASSATSGIFNEQF
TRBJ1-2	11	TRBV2	ASSQGQDHGYT
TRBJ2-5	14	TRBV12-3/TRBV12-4	ASSFGARVGQETQY
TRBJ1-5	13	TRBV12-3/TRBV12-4	ASSLTTDRNQPQH
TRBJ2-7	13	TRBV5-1	ASSLAERELYEQY
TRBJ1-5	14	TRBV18	ASSPSAGGSGQPQH
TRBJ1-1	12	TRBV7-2	ASSFPPPNTEAF
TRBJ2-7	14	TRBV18	ASSRNSGTGGGEQY
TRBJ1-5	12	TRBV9	ASSVAGADQPQH
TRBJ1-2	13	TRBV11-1	ASSLRTSSNYGYT
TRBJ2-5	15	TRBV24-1	ATSALEGQGFQETQY
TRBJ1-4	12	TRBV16	ASSFAGMNEKLF
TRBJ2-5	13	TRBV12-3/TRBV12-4	ASSFRPPIQETQY
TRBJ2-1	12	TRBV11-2	ASSSYLSGNEQF
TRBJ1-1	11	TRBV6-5	ATGRHMNTEAF
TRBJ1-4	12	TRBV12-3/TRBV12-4	ASSLNRGREKLF
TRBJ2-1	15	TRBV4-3	ASSQVGGGPLYNEQF
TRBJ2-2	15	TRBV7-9	ASSLAARLDRRGELF
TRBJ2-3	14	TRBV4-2	ASSQGLAGNPDTQY
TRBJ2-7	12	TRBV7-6	ASSLGRYVNEQY
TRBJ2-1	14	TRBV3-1	ASSHQGRGHVPEQF
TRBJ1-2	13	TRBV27	ASSFQGQGAWGYT
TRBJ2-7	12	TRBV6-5	ASSYSGKGYEQY
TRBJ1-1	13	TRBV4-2	ASSPPGGGATEAF
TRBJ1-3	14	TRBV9	ASSVTPEAGGNTIY
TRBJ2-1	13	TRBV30	AWVQVSGRGYEQF
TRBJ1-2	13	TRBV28	ASSLLQGSNYGYT
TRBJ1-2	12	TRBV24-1	ATSDGSRIYGYT
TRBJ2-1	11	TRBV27	ASSLSWGNEQF
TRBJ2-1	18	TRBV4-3	ASSQEFSSGSNPSYNEQF
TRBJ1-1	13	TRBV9	ASTRSGQQNTEAF
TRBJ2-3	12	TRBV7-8	ASSLGTPPDTQY
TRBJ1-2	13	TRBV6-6	ASSYDRTANYGYT
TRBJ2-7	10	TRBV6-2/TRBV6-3	ASKIASYEQY
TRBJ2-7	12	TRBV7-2	ASSPVIGPPVQY
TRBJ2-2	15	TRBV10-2	ASSDLGRGTNTGELF
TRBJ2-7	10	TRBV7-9	ASSGGDNEQY
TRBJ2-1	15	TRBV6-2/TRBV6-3	ASSSHAPGQGHHEQF
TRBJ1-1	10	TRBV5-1	ASRQANTEAF